A selection of T cell receptor beta chains follows, all from one sample in a study of T cells in tumors after PD-1 blockade. Sequenced by immunoSEQ multiplex PCR; TCRdb stores in-frame clones only, minus some. The data show fewer than 50,000 clones, roughly 80% seen once. The sample here was PBMCs, taken before anti-PD-1 treatment. The receptors were gathered from a human donor with basal cell carcinoma. Both conserved end residues are trimmed from each CDR3. Clone sizes are given selectively: once, few, many, or a class where the clone is expanded.

CDR3 protein,clone size,V gene
ASSPPGQSWVTQY,-,TRBV28
ASSSRDRGIAHEQY,-,TRBV7-8
RVGGDEQF,once,TRBV20-1
AWSVGTIYEQY,-,TRBV30
ASRSSGRSQETQY,-,TRBV27
ASSEGTSGIDTQY,-,TRBV5-1
ASSPKPGLAEETQY,-,TRBV7-9
ASSSDRGYNSPLH,-,TRBV7-2
ASSLDRGGSLQY,-,TRBV5-6
ASSIEDKTGTEAF,-,TRBV19
ASSRGQGVRETQY,once,TRBV3-1/TRBV3-2